This entry lists 14 T cell receptor beta chains sequenced from one sample in a study of vaccination and CD4 T cells after COVID-19. As to treatment: approximately 9-day PBMC culture with coronavirus spike peptide pools or control peptides (ViraFEST assay). These TCRs' antigens remain unknown. Cultured CD4+ T cells had their DNA profiled by the Oncomine TCR Beta short-read assay. TCRdb re-called the PCR reads with MiXCR, one entry per CDR3 protein. The sample includes about 7,000 distinct CDR3 sequences, around 25% of them seen just once. The sample consisted of CD4+ T cells from blood, cultured in vitro, taken after SARS-CoV-2 vaccination. The receptors were sampled from a human donor who had recovered from COVID-19.

CDR3 residues: CASSRGSERSPLHF. CDR3 nucleotide sequence: TGTGCCAGCAGTCGAGGTTCGGAACGCTCACCCCTCCACTTT. V gene TRBV6-1 combines with J gene TRBJ1-6; D remains ambiguous. This CDR3 has 14 residues. V was shortened by 5 bases and J by 10 bases, with 15 bases between the two germline ends. CDR1 is MNHNS and CDR2 is SASEGT in the germline V gene.

A remark on this clonotype: The junction differs from germline at one of its ends, possibly a read error. This rearrangement joins TRBV20-1 to TRBJ2-7; D not certain. The CDR3 has 11 residues. CDR1 and CDR2 from the germline V gene are DFQATT and SNEGSKA (reference sequence). In DNA, the CDR3 is TGCAGGGGCACTCGTGGGTACGGGCAGTACTTC. Translated: CRGTRGYGQYF.

The gene calls are TRBV19 and TRBJ1-2; 9 bases align to TRBD1. V was clipped by 6 bases and J by 2 bases; unmatched bases: 4. This CDR3 has 14 amino acids. The germline gives CDR1 LNHDA, CDR2 SQIVND (reference sequence). The CDR3 DNA reads as TGTGCCAGTAGGGTGGGACAGGGAAACTATGGCTACACCTTC. It translates to CASRVGQGNYGYTF.

The CDR3 region is CASSSRDRVTGTQYF. In nucleotides, the CDR3 is TGTGCCAGCAGCTCCCGGGACAGGGTCACGGGTACGCAGTATTTT. The chain joins TRBV5-6 to TRBJ2-3, with 9 positions matching TRBD1. Trimming cost V 3 bases and J 8 bases; bases outside gene matches: 10. CDR1 SGHDT and CDR2 YYEEEE come from the germline V gene. The CDR3 sequence is 15 residues long. Full variable domain (outside the CDR3, taken from reference TRBV5-6 and TRBJ2-3): DAGVTQSPTHLIKTRGQQVTLRCSPKSGHDTVSWYQQALGQGPQFIFQYYEEEERQRGNFPDRFSGHQFPNYSSELNVNALLLGDSALYLCASSSRDRVTGTQYFGPGTRLTVL.

This chain connects TRBV28 to TRBJ1-6, with 9 bases that match TRBD1. Trimming removed 2 bases from V and 5 bases from J; junction bases left unmatched: 1. CDR3 length equals 15 residues. Looked up from germline, CDR1 is MDHEN and CDR2 is SYDVKM. In DNA form, the CDR3 reads TGTGCCAGCAGTTTACGGGACAGGGATAATTCACCCCTCCACTTT. It specifies CASSLRDRDNSPLHF.

V gene TRBV19 combines with J gene TRBJ1-5; no clear D gene. Looked up from germline, CDR1 is LNHDA and CDR2 is SQIVND (reference sequence). Trimming stripped 11 bases from V and 10 bases from J, with 9 bases between. The CDR3 loop spans 9 amino acids. CDR3: CAPEAPQHF. CDR3 bases: TGTGCCCCAGAGGCCCCCCAGCATTTT.

This chain joins TRBV10-3 and TRBJ1-2; a weak D match, TRBD1 (5 bases). The CDR3 has 12 amino acids. Germline V gene data show CDR1 as ENHRY and CDR2 as SYGVKD. V was cut by 6 bases and J by 1 base, with 6 bases left in between. The CDR3, as DNA: TGTGCCATCAGGCAGGGTAACTATGGCTACACCTTC. Encoded protein: CAIRQGNYGYTF.

V is TRBV27 and J is TRBJ2-1; 7 bases map to TRBD2. Germline CDR1 and CDR2: MNHEY and SMNVEV (reference sequence). V lost 5 bases and J lost 4; bases outside the gene matches: 11. The CDR3 extends over 16 amino acids. The CDR3: CASSPLSGGGYNEQFF. Here the CDR3 DNA reads TGTGCCAGCAGTCCTCTGTCGGGCGGGGGTTACAATGAGCAGTTCTTC.

By share of the sample, this clonotype is medium-sized (0.01 to 0.1%). V gene TRBV7-2 combines with J gene TRBJ2-1; 9 positions match TRBD2. V trimming: 5 bases; J trimming: 11 bases; junction bases outside the gene matches: 13. The CDR3 sequence is 15 residues long. Per germline, CDR1 SGHTA and CDR2 FQGNSA. The CDR3 nucleotides are TGTGCCAGCAGCCCGCAGGTAGCGGGAGAGCCCCAGCAGTTCTTC. It encodes CASSPQVAGEPQQFF.

By sample share, this clonotype is medium-sized. V is TRBV6-1 and J is TRBJ2-7; 10 bases are a match to TRBD1. V lost 11 bases to trimming and J lost 6 bases; unmatched junction nucleotides: 13. Germline loops: CDR1 MNHNS, CDR2 SASEGT. The CDR3 length is 14 residues. CDR3 in DNA: TGTGCCCTCGGCTCGGGGGGACAGGGGCGCGAGCAGTACTTC. Its translation: CALGSGGQGREQYF.

Within the sample, this clonotype is large. The rearrangement joins TRBV20-1 to TRBJ1-6; maybe TRBD1 (6 bases). Germline CDR1 reads DFQATT; CDR2 reads SNEGSKA (reference sequence). V lost 2 bases, J lost 7 bases, and 15 bases lay in between. The CDR3 totals 15 residues. The CDR3, as DNA: TGCAGTGCTAGATACACACAGGGTCACAATTCACCCCTCCACTTT. It specifies CSARYTQGHNSPLHF.

V usage is TRBV5-1 and J usage is TRBJ1-6, with D unclear. Trimming pared 0 bases from V and 0 bases from J, leaving 7 bases between. The CDR3 length is 16 residues. Germline loops: CDR1 SGHRS, CDR2 YFSETQ. The CDR3 DNA is TGCGCCAGCAGCTTGGGGGGAACCTCCTATAATTCACCCCTCCACTTT. Protein product: CASSLGGTSYNSPLHF.

By share, this clonotype ranks as medium-sized. The chain's CDR3 is CASSLPTGTYGYTF. Written as DNA, the CDR3 is TGTGCCAGCAGCTTACCCACAGGGACATATGGCTACACCTTC. The chain recombines TRBV7-9 with TRBJ1-2; possible D gene TRBD1, 6 bases. CDR1 is SEHNR, CDR2 FQNEAQ, per germline (reference sequence). The V gene lost 2 bases and the J gene lost 5 bases, with 12 bases spanning the gap. This CDR3 is 14 amino acids long.

This clonotype came up a few times. This chain links TRBV24-1 with TRBJ2-3; D not certain. V lost 5 bases, J lost 3 bases, and 14 bases lay in between. The CDR3 has 15 residues. In germline, CDR1 is KGHDR, CDR2 SFDVKD. The CDR3 DNA reads as TGTGCCACCAGTGTCGGGTCCCCTCAAACAGATACGCAGTATTTT. Its translation is CATSVGSPQTDTQYF.